Listed below are T cell receptor beta chains from one sample, sequenced in a study of cytomegalovirus exposure and HLA in healthy donors. Assay used: immunoSEQ multiplex PCR; TCRdb lists only in-frame clones, some missing. Reported are tens of thousands of clones; the ten largest clones contain 3% to 4%. The specimen was PBMCs. These receptors came from a man younger than 35 in good health and CMV-seropositive. Both conserved end residues are part of each CDR3. A D gene is named only where the DNA matches it firmly. The listing skips clone size in some rows; elsewhere it reads once, few, many or a size class.

len,v_gene,abundance,j_gene,d_gene,CDR3aa,CDR3nt
12,TRBV5-1,-,TRBJ1-1,-,CASSLGETDAFF,TGCGCCAGCAGCTTGGGGGAGACGGACGCTTTCTTT
13,TRBV7-7,-,TRBJ2-7,-,CASSLDGPGERYF,TGTGCTAGCAGCTTAGACGGCCCGGGGGAGCGGTACTTC
13,TRBV19,-,TRBJ1-2,-,CASSIKGGGGYTF,TGTGCCAGTAGTATAAAGGGAGGTGGGGGCTACACCTTC
17,TRBV9,-,TRBJ2-2,TRBD2,CASSVGTSGSTTGELFF,TGTGCCAGCAGCGTAGGGACTAGCGGGTCTACAACCGGGGAGCTGTTTTTT
13,TRBV5-4,-,TRBJ2-7,-,CASSRGFAYEQYF,TGTGCCAGCAGCCGAGGGTTCGCCTACGAGCAGTACTTC
15,TRBV5-1,-,TRBJ1-2,-,CASSLDADSPRGYTF,TGCGCCAGCAGCTTGGATGCGGACAGCCCTAGGGGCTACACCTTC
16,TRBV5-4,-,TRBJ2-1,TRBD1,CASSHAGTGLYNEQFF,TGTGCCAGCAGCCATGCCGGGACAGGGCTCTACAATGAGCAGTTCTTC
14,TRBV15,-,TRBJ1-2,-,CATSPNRQARTYTF,TGTGCCACCAGCCCAAATCGACAGGCAAGGACCTACACCTTC
13,TRBV5-1,-,TRBJ1-2,-,CASSFGGDYGYTF,TGCGCCAGCAGCTTTGGGGGCGACTATGGCTACACCTTC
14,TRBV6-1,-,TRBJ1-5,TRBD1,CASSDGQELQPQHF,TGTGCCAGCAGTGATGGACAGGAATTGCAGCCCCAGCATTTT
16,TRBV7-3,-,TRBJ2-1,-,CASSWDFASSYNEQFF,TGTGCCAGCAGTTGGGACTTTGCGAGCTCCTACAATGAGCAGTTCTTC
14,TRBV7-8,-,TRBJ2-7,-,CASSLAGSWGEQYF,TGTGCCAGCAGCTTAGCCGGGAGCTGGGGCGAGCAGTACTTC
13,TRBV30,-,TRBJ1-2,TRBD1,CAWKTQGAGGYTF,TGTGCCTGGAAAACACAGGGGGCGGGTGGCTACACCTTC
17,TRBV29-1,-,TRBJ2-3,TRBD1,CSVEGREGQGGTDTQYF,TGCAGCGTTGAAGGGAGAGAGGGACAGGGTGGTACAGATACGCAGTATTTT
15,TRBV5-1,-,TRBJ2-7,TRBD1,CASSYWDRGYYEQYF,TGCGCCAGCAGCTATTGGGACAGGGGGTACTACGAGCAGTACTTC
19,TRBV5-6,-,TRBJ2-1,TRBD2,CASSSLLGLAGQIDNEQFF,TGTGCCAGCAGCTCATTACTAGGACTAGCGGGACAAATCGACAATGAGCAGTTCTTC
14,TRBV18,-,TRBJ1-1,TRBD1,CASSPQGAETEAFF,TGTGCCAGCTCACCACAGGGGGCGGAGACTGAAGCTTTCTTT
15,TRBV11-3,-,TRBJ2-2,-,CASSLGQENTGELFF,TGTGCCAGCAGCTTAGGACAGGAAAACACCGGGGAGCTGTTTTTT
16,TRBV9,-,TRBJ2-5,-,CASSAEGGGWQETQYF,TGTGCCAGCAGCGCCGAAGGGGGGGGCTGGCAAGAGACCCAGTACTTC
14,TRBV4-2,-,TRBJ2-7,TRBD2,CASSQGLASYEQYF,TGTGCCAGCAGCCAAGGACTAGCGAGTTACGAGCAGTACTTC
13,TRBV18,-,TRBJ2-5,-,CASSQGEGETQYF,TGTGCCAGCTCCCAAGGGGAAGGAGAGACCCAGTACTTC
18,TRBV4-1,-,TRBJ2-2,TRBD1,CASSHVPRDRRYAGELFF,TGCGCCAGCAGCCATGTTCCCAGGGACAGAAGGTACGCCGGGGAGCTGTTTTTT
23,TRBV19,-,TRBJ2-2,TRBD2,CASSIHLYERRLAGGMNTGELFF,TGTGCCAGTAGTATCCACCTTTACGAGAGACGACTAGCGGGGGGCATGAACACCGGGGAGCTGTTTTTT
17,TRBV5-1,-,TRBJ2-7,-,CASSLGENRDPAYEQYF,TGCGCCAGCAGCTTAGGTGAGAACCGGGATCCAGCCTACGAGCAGTACTTC
19,TRBV4-1,-,TRBJ1-5,TRBD1,CASSQGWILRDRLYQPQHF,TGCGCCAGCAGCCAAGGATGGATTCTTCGGGACAGGCTATATCAGCCCCAGCATTTT
13,TRBV5-1,-,TRBJ2-5,-,CASSLFSRETQYF,TGCGCCAGCAGCTTGTTTAGCAGAGAGACCCAGTACTTC
13,TRBV11-2,-,TRBJ1-1,-,CASSLDRGTEAFF,TGTGCCAGCAGCTTAGATCGGGGCACTGAAGCTTTCTTT
16,TRBV4-2,medium-sized,TRBJ2-6,-,CASSQDRGMGANVLTF,TGTGCCAGCAGCCAAGATCGGGGTATGGGGGCCAACGTCCTGACTTTC